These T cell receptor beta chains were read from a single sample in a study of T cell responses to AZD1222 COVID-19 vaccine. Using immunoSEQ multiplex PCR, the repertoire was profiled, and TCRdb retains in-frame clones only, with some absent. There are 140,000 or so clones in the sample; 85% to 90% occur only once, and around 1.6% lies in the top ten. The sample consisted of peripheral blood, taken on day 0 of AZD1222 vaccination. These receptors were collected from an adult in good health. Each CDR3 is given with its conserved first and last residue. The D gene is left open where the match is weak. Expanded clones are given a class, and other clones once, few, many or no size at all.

TGTGCCAGCAGGGGAGGAGGCACAGATACGCAGTATTTT	CASRGGGTDTQYF	TRBV6-6	.	.	TRBJ2-3
TGTGCCACCCAGGGGGCGACCAATCAGCCCCAGCATTTT	CATQGATNQPQHF	TRBV12-3/TRBV12-4	.	TRBD1	TRBJ1-5
TGCGCCAGCGGTAGGACAGATTACGAGCAGTACTTC	CASGRTDYEQYF	TRBV5-1	.	.	TRBJ2-7
TGTGCCTGGGAAGATAGCGGTGGCACCGGGGAGCTGTTTTTT	CAWEDSGGTGELFF	TRBV30	.	.	TRBJ2-2
TGTGCCAGCAGTATAAGGCAGAGGGATGGCTACACCTTC	CASSIRQRDGYTF	TRBV6-5	.	.	TRBJ1-2
TGTGCCAGCAGCTTAGGTCAAAAGTCTGGGGCCAACGTCCTGACTTTC	CASSLGQKSGANVLTF	TRBV7-9	.	.	TRBJ2-6
TGTGCCAGCAGCCCCCGCACAGGGGCGGATTCACCCCTCCACTTT	CASSPRTGADSPLHF	TRBV11-2	once	TRBD1	TRBJ1-6
TGTGCCAGCAGCCCAACAACGGTAGACAGGGGCCCACGGGACGAGCAGTACTTC	CASSPTTVDRGPRDEQYF	TRBV5-6	many	TRBD1	TRBJ2-7
TGTGCCAGCAGTTTTACAGGGTACAACTACGAGCAGTACTTC	CASSFTGYNYEQYF	TRBV27	.	.	TRBJ2-7
TGTGCCAGCGGCGGGGGGCGGATTACCTACGAGCAGTACTTC	CASGGGRITYEQYF	TRBV7-9	.	TRBD2	TRBJ2-7
TGTGCCAGCAGCTCGAGGGGGGATTCCTACGAGCAGTACTTC	CASSSRGDSYEQYF	TRBV11-2	.	.	TRBJ2-7
TGCAGCGCTAGACTAGCGGGGGGCTACGAGCAGTACTTC	CSARLAGGYEQYF	TRBV29-1	.	TRBD2	TRBJ2-7
TGTGCCAGCAGCGTTCGCACTGAAGCTTTCTTT	CASSVRTEAFF	TRBV9	.	.	TRBJ1-1
TGTGCCAGCAGCTTAGAACAGGGTTCCGGGGAGCTGTTTTTT	CASSLEQGSGELFF	TRBV7-9	.	.	TRBJ2-2
TGTGCCAGCAGTCAAACTCGGGGGGCGAGCGGGAGAAATGAGCAGTTCTTC	CASSQTRGASGRNEQFF	TRBV6-6	.	TRBD2	TRBJ2-1
TGTGCCAGCAGTGGGAGACGGGATAGCAATCAGCCCCAGCATTTT	CASSGRRDSNQPQHF	TRBV2	.	.	TRBJ1-5
TGTGCCAGCTCACCGATGACTAGCGGGAGGGTATACAATGAGCAGTTCTTC	CASSPMTSGRVYNEQFF	TRBV18	.	TRBD2	TRBJ2-1
TGTGCCACCCAGGGGGCTGCCAAAAACATTCAGTACTTC	CATQGAAKNIQYF	TRBV19	.	TRBD1	TRBJ2-4
TGTGCCACCAGCAGACCCTACACTGAAGCTTTCTTT	CATSRPYTEAFF	TRBV15	.	.	TRBJ1-1
TGCGCCAGCAGCCAGGTACAAGGGCACACCTACAATGAGCAGTTCTTC	CASSQVQGHTYNEQFF	TRBV4-1	.	.	TRBJ2-1
TGTGCCAGCAGCTTAGGGGACGGGTCCTACGAGCAGTACTTC	CASSLGDGSYEQYF	TRBV4-2	.	.	TRBJ2-7
TGTGCCAGCTCACCTGGACTAAAAGAGACCCAGTACTTC	CASSPGLKETQYF	TRBV18	.	.	TRBJ2-5
TGTGCCAGCAGTTATAGGCGGGAAAGCACAGATACGCAGTATTTT	CASSYRRESTDTQYF	TRBV6-5	.	.	TRBJ2-3
TGTGCCAGCAGCCAAGAGTGGAGCGGGGGCACAGATACGCAGTATTTT	CASSQEWSGGTDTQYF	TRBV4-2	.	TRBD2	TRBJ2-3
TGTGCCAGCAGCGAGGCCGGGACTAGCGGTCTATACGAGCAGTACTTC	CASSEAGTSGLYEQYF	TRBV9	.	TRBD2	TRBJ2-7
TGTGCCAGCGCTCCGGGACAGGGGAGGGGAAACACCATATATTTT	CASAPGQGRGNTIYF	TRBV2	.	TRBD1	TRBJ1-3
TGTGCCAGCAGCGCCCGGACAGGAGAGACCCAGTACTTC	CASSARTGETQYF	TRBV9	.	TRBD1	TRBJ2-5
TGTGCCAGCAGTTTGACTAGGACAGGGAGCCCCTATGGCTACACCTTC	CASSLTRTGSPYGYTF	TRBV27	.	TRBD1	TRBJ1-2
TGCGCCAGCAGCTTGGGGGGGAGTCAGCCCCAGCATTTT	CASSLGGSQPQHF	TRBV5-1	.	.	TRBJ1-5
TGTGCCAGCAGCTGGCGGACAGGGTCGTATGGCTACACCTTC	CASSWRTGSYGYTF	TRBV5-4	.	TRBD1	TRBJ1-2
TGTGCCAGCAGCTTAGCCCCAGGGACGAGCCGGGACCAGCCCCAGCATTTT	CASSLAPGTSRDQPQHF	TRBV7-9	few	.	TRBJ1-5
TGTGCCAGGAGTCCCCAAAACACCATATATTTT	CARSPQNTIYF	TRBV19	.	.	TRBJ1-3
TGTGCCAGCAGTGAAAACAGGGGGTTCGGCTACACCTTC	CASSENRGFGYTF	TRBV6-1	.	TRBD1	TRBJ1-2
TGCAGCGTTGAAGTGGACCCCCCCCTTGATTTCTATGGCTACACCTTC	CSVEVDPPLDFYGYTF	TRBV29-1	once	.	TRBJ1-2
TGTGCCAGCAGTTTACTACGGTCTGGCTACACCTTC	CASSLLRSGYTF	TRBV12-3/TRBV12-4	.	.	TRBJ1-2
TGTGCCAGCAGCGTAGAGGCGAGGGAAGAGACCCAGTACTTC	CASSVEAREETQYF	TRBV9	.	.	TRBJ2-5
TGTGCCAGCAGCTTAGCCGGCTACAGGGGCTACACCTTC	CASSLAGYRGYTF	TRBV7-9	.	.	TRBJ1-2
TGTGCCAGCAGTCTTGACAGGGCCACTGAAGCTTTCTTT	CASSLDRATEAFF	TRBV6-5	.	TRBD1	TRBJ1-1
TGTGCCAGCATAAATCGAGAGACCCAGTACTTC	CASINRETQYF	TRBV25-1	.	.	TRBJ2-5
TGTGCCAGCAGTGACCCCTGGGGCACTGAAGCTTTCTTT	CASSDPWGTEAFF	TRBV2	.	.	TRBJ1-1
TGTGCCAGCTCACCCCGTCCCGGGACAGATTCCTACGAGCAGTACTTC	CASSPRPGTDSYEQYF	TRBV18	.	TRBD1	TRBJ2-7
TGTGCCAGCAGCTTAGTGGGTACGGGGTCCAAAAACATTCAGTACTTC	CASSLVGTGSKNIQYF	TRBV7-2	.	.	TRBJ2-4
TGTGCCATCAGTGAGTCAGGGATTAGGGACACTGAAGCTTTCTTT	CAISESGIRDTEAFF	TRBV10-3	few	.	TRBJ1-1
TGTGCCAGCAGCTTAAACCCAGGGGCGAACACTGAAGCTTTCTTT	CASSLNPGANTEAFF	TRBV7-3	.	.	TRBJ1-1
TGTGCCAGTAGCCCGGGGGGCCTCCAAGTAAAGCCCCAGCATTTT	CASSPGGLQVKPQHF	TRBV19	.	.	TRBJ1-5
TGTGCCAGCAGCTTAATCCAGGGCACTGAAGCTTTCTTT	CASSLIQGTEAFF	TRBV11-2	once	.	TRBJ1-1
TGTGCCAGCAGTTTCCGTGGGGGCACGAGTACTGAAGCTTTCTTT	CASSFRGGTSTEAFF	TRBV27	.	.	TRBJ1-1
TGTGCCAGCTCACCACCGTGGCACGGGACAAATTCACCCCTCCACTTT	CASSPPWHGTNSPLHF	TRBV18	.	.	TRBJ1-6
TGTGCCAGCAGTGAAGTGGCAGTCTATGGCTACACCTTC	CASSEVAVYGYTF	TRBV2	once	.	TRBJ1-2
TGTGCCAGCAGCCACCCGGCGGGGGGAGTCTCCTACGAGCAGTACTTC	CASSHPAGGVSYEQYF	TRBV4-2	.	TRBD2	TRBJ2-7
TGCGCCAGCAGCCAAGTCCCGGGGATAGGTGAAAAACTGTTTTTT	CASSQVPGIGEKLFF	TRBV4-1	.	.	TRBJ1-4
TGCGCCAGCAGCTTTACTAGCAACTACCAAGAGACCCAGTACTTC	CASSFTSNYQETQYF	TRBV5-1	.	.	TRBJ2-5
TGTGCCATCAGTAATCCTAGCGGGGGCCACAATGAGCAGTTCTTC	CAISNPSGGHNEQFF	TRBV10-3	.	TRBD2	TRBJ2-1
TGTGCCAGCAGCTTGCTCGATTCCGAGCAGTACTTC	CASSLLDSEQYF	TRBV5-6	.	.	TRBJ2-7
TGTGCCAGCAGCTTAGGTGGGTCTGGGGCCAACGTCCTGACTTTC	CASSLGGSGANVLTF	TRBV7-6	.	.	TRBJ2-6
TGTGCCAGCAGGATCCCCGGGGGTAAAAGCTCCTACAATGAGCAGTTCTTC	CASRIPGGKSSYNEQFF	TRBV11-2	few	.	TRBJ2-1
TGTGCCAGCAGTGAGACACGGACCTCTGGAAACACCATATATTTT	CASSETRTSGNTIYF	TRBV6-1	.	.	TRBJ1-3
TGTGCCAGCAGCTTAGATTTCGAGCAGTACTTC	CASSLDFEQYF	TRBV11-2	.	.	TRBJ2-7
TGTGCCAGCAGTTTGGACAGGATCGGCGGCTACACCTTC	CASSLDRIGGYTF	TRBV12-3/TRBV12-4	.	TRBD1	TRBJ1-2
TGTGCCAGCAGCTTAGGGATCCAGCCGGGAACTGAAGCTTTCTTT	CASSLGIQPGTEAFF	TRBV11-2	.	.	TRBJ1-1